A single sample is the source of the 24 T cell receptor beta chains below, sequenced in a study of blood T cell repertoires in COVID-19. The data were produced by immunoSEQ multiplex PCR, yet TCRdb's version contains in-frame clones alone and is incomplete. Of about 150,000 clones in the sample, roughly 90% were seen once. The sample comprised peripheral blood. These receptors all stem from a young man with COVID-19, enrolled during active disease.

In this sample, this clone turned up once. The same CDR3 is also encoded by other DNA sequences in this sample. The V and J genes are TRBV18 and TRBJ1-1, with 8 bases that match TRBD1. The J segment lost 1 base and the V segment lost 6 bases, leaving 1 base of the junction unmatched. Germline loops: CDR1 KGHSH, CDR2 LQKENI. There are 13 residues in the CDR3. DNA for the CDR3: TGTGCCAGCTCCGGACAGGGGAACACTGAAGCTTTCTTT. Protein: CASSGQGNTEAFF.

The chain joins TRBV11-2 to TRBJ2-7; perhaps TRBD2 as D (6 bases). The CDR3 has 14 amino acids. Germline CDR1 and CDR2: SGHAT and FQNNGV. V lost 2 bases to trimming and J lost 2 bases, with 10 bases between them. The CDR3 region is CASSLTGVTYEQYF. The CDR3 region has the DNA TGTGCCAGCAGCTTAACGGGAGTAACCTACGAGCAGTACTTC.

The CDR3 DNA follows: TGCGCCAGCAGCCAAGGCCAGAGGGGGCCGCGTGGCTACACCTTC. Translated: CASSQGQRGPRGYTF. V and J are TRBV4-1 and TRBJ1-2, with 7 nucleotides matching TRBD1. V trimming: 1 base; J trimming: 7 bases; junction bases outside the gene matches: 9. The CDR3 has 15 residues. The germline CDR1 and CDR2 sequences are MGHRA and YSYEKL.

This clone was seen a few times. This rearrangement joins TRBV7-9 to TRBJ2-2; 8 nucleotides agree with TRBD2. Germline lookup yields CDR1 SEHNR and CDR2 FQNEAQ (reference sequence). This CDR3 is 16 amino acids long. The V segment lost 6 bases and the J segment 7 bases; nucleotides outside the gene matches: 13. CDR3 region: CASRPGGELPRGELFF. The DNA for the CDR3 is TGTGCCAGCAGGCCCGGGGGGGAGCTGCCCCGCGGGGAGCTGTTTTTT.

The chain couples TRBV5-5 to TRBJ2-5, with TRBD2 matching 8 bases. Germline assignment: CDR1 SGHKS and CDR2 YYEKEE (reference sequence). CDR3 length: 16 amino acids. V gave up 4 bases and J gave up 4 bases; unmatched junction bases: 12. CDR3 DNA: TGTGCCAGCAGCCTACCCAGCGGGAGAGCCGGAGAGACCCAGTACTTC. Translation: CASSLPSGRAGETQYF.

This chain uses TRBV7-2 with TRBJ1-2; D unclear. The V gene's germline CDR1 is SGHTA and CDR2 FQGNSA. With 5 bases removed from V and 1 base from J, the gap between germline ends came to 20 bases. The CDR3 is 17 residues long. This CDR3 reads CASSTSGADPFNYGYTF. In DNA, the CDR3 is TGTGCCAGCAGCACCTCCGGAGCTGACCCCTTTAACTATGGCTACACCTTC.

V gene TRBV5-5 combines with J gene TRBJ2-5; 9 nucleotides line up with TRBD1. Germline lookup yields CDR1 SGHKS and CDR2 YYEKEE (reference sequence). The V segment lost 6 bases and the J segment 1 base; nucleotides outside the gene matches: 13. This CDR3 spans 17 amino acids. CDR3 region: CASTPRGTGLLQETQYF. In DNA form, the CDR3 reads TGTGCCAGCACCCCCCGGGGGACAGGGTTACTCCAAGAGACCCAGTACTTC.

The V gene is TRBV28, the J gene TRBJ2-3; TRBD2 aligns across 7 bases. Germline lookup yields CDR1 MDHEN and CDR2 SYDVKM. The J segment lost 3 bases and the V segment lost 6 bases, leaving 9 bases of the junction unmatched. The CDR3 runs 15 residues. The CDR3 protein is CASSQTGEGTDTQYF. DNA of the CDR3: TGTGCCAGCAGCCAGACCGGGGAGGGGACAGATACGCAGTATTTT. The whole variable domain, remainder taken from reference TRBV28 and TRBJ2-3, is DVKVTQSSRYLVKRTGEKVFLECVQDMDHENMFWYRQDPGLGLRLIYFSYDVKMKEKGDIPEGYSVSREKKERFSLILESASTNQTSMYLCASSQTGEGTDTQYFGPGTRLTVL.

Only one count was recorded for this clone. This chain links TRBV7-2 with TRBJ2-2; D remains unclear. Germline lookup yields CDR1 SGHTA and CDR2 FQGNSA. CDR3 length: 15 amino acids. V lost 4 bases and J 0 bases, leaving 9 bases between the germline ends. The CDR3 DNA reads TGTGCCAGCAGCTGGCGCGGTACGAACACCGGGGAGCTGTTTTTT. It encodes CASSWRGTNTGELFF.

The chain recombines TRBV14 with TRBJ2-1, with 9 bases aligning to TRBD2. Germline loops: CDR1 SGHDN, CDR2 FVKESK. This CDR3 is 16 amino acids long. J was trimmed by 8 bases and V by 0 bases; bases with no gene match: 8. The CDR3 protein is CASSQDWAGGPDEQFF. For the CDR3, the DNA is TGTGCCAGCAGCCAAGATTGGGCGGGAGGGCCGGATGAGCAGTTCTTC.

The CDR3 DNA reads as TGCGCCAGCAGCGGGAGGGGACTAGCCACCGGGGAGCTGTTTTTT. Translated: CASSGRGLATGELFF. The chain is built from TRBV4-1 and TRBJ2-2, with 9 bases fitting TRBD2. Germline V gives CDR1 MGHRA, CDR2 YSYEKL. V lost 5 bases, J lost 4 bases, and 5 bases stayed unmatched. The length of the CDR3 is 15 residues.

CDR3 sequence: CASSHRRPSYNEQFF. CDR3 sequence (DNA): TGTGCCAGCAGCCACAGGCGACCATCCTACAATGAGCAGTTCTTC. This chain connects TRBV6-7 to TRBJ2-1, with D maybe TRBD1 (5 bases). TRBV6-7 is marked as an open reading frame, function uncertain. V lost 6 bases, J lost 1 base, and 13 bases lay in between. This CDR3 has 15 amino acids.

A single count supports this clone. The V gene is TRBV29-1, the J gene TRBJ2-7; 10 nucleotides line up with TRBD2. The CDR3 length is 13 residues. V lost 6 bases, J lost 4 bases, and 6 bases stayed unmatched. Germline V CDR1 and CDR2: SQVTM, ANQGSEA. The CDR3 nucleotides are TGCAGCGTCATAGCGGGAGGTCGGTACGAGCAGTACTTC. This gives the protein CSVIAGGRYEQYF.

The CDR3 sequence: CASSLSRGIGYEQYF. CDR3 sequence (DNA): TGTGCCAGCAGTTTATCCAGGGGGATAGGCTACGAGCAGTACTTC. This chain connects TRBV27 to TRBJ2-7, with 7 bases fitting TRBD1. The CDR3 is 15 residues long. V dropped 0 bases and J dropped 3; count of bases not matched to a gene: 5. Germline V lookup: CDR1 MNHEY, CDR2 SMNVEV (reference sequence).

The V call is TRBV4-3, the J call TRBJ2-7; possible D gene TRBD1, 6 bases. Germline CDR1 is LGHNA and CDR2 is YSLEER. The CDR3 contains 15 residues. The ends were cut back, 4 bases at V and 3 bases at J, with 16 bases in the middle. Here the CDR3 DNA reads TGCGCCAGCAGCCCGGGCCAGGGGTCGGGCTACGAGCAGTACTTC. This encodes CASSPGQGSGYEQYF.

This sequence joins TRBV24-1 and TRBJ2-3; D not certain. This CDR3 spans 13 amino acids. Germline CDR1 and CDR2: KGHDR and SFDVKD. V gave up 4 bases and J gave up 11 bases, with 15 bases separating them. CDR3 bases: TGTGCCACCAGTGAACAGACGGCCATGGGGCAGTATTTT. It codes for CATSEQTAMGQYF.

The chain combines TRBV28 with TRBJ2-3; 10 nucleotides agree with TRBD2. The CDR3 sequence is 21 residues long. Germline V CDR1 and CDR2: MDHEN, SYDVKM. V shed 5 bases and J 0 bases; nucleotides not matched to a gene: 20. The CDR3 DNA reads TGTGCCAGCAGTACAGGGATTCGGCTAGCGGGAGCTGCGCCTAGCACAGATACGCAGTATTTT. The encoded protein is CASSTGIRLAGAAPSTDTQYF. The whole variable domain, remainder taken from reference TRBV28 and TRBJ2-3, is DVKVTQSSRYLVKRTGEKVFLECVQDMDHENMFWYRQDPGLGLRLIYFSYDVKMKEKGDIPEGYSVSREKKERFSLILESASTNQTSMYLCASSTGIRLAGAAPSTDTQYFGPGTRLTVL.

This rearrangement joins TRBV5-4 to TRBJ2-7; 7 nucleotides align to TRBD2. The CDR3 runs to 14 residues. Germline assignment: CDR1 SGHNT and CDR2 YYREEE (reference sequence). V shed 1 base and J 2 bases; nucleotides not matched to a gene: 3. The CDR3 nucleotides are TGTGCCAGCAGCTTGCGCGGGAGTCCCTACGAGCAGTACTTC. This sequence encodes CASSLRGSPYEQYF.

The chain uses TRBV18 and TRBJ2-5; D perhaps matches TRBD2 (5 bases). Germline V gene data show CDR1 as KGHSH and CDR2 as LQKENI. V lost 3 bases and J lost 5, with 13 bases in between. The length of the CDR3 is 14 residues. The CDR3 region is CASSPSGRGETQYF. In DNA, the CDR3 is TGTGCCAGCTCACCCTCGGGGAGAGGGGAGACCCAGTACTTC.

The CDR3 loop reads CASSPNTIKDISNYGYTF. DNA of the CDR3: TGTGCCAGCAGCCCGAACACGATTAAGGACATATCTAACTATGGCTACACCTTC. The V and J genes are TRBV5-6 and TRBJ1-2, with TRBD1 as a possible D gene (5 bases). With 4 bases removed from V and 0 bases from J, the gap between germline ends came to 22 bases. This CDR3 spans 18 amino acids. The germline V gene has CDR1 SGHDT and CDR2 YYEEEE.

CDR3 amino acids: CASSLGQGDVYGYTF. CDR3 nucleotide sequence: TGTGCCAGCTCCCTTGGGCAGGGGGATGTTTATGGCTACACCTTC. V and J are TRBV18 and TRBJ1-2; 7 positions match TRBD1. Germline CDR1 is KGHSH and CDR2 is LQKENI. The CDR3 consists of 15 residues. V lost 6 bases to trimming and J lost 5 bases; unmatched junction nucleotides: 12. Full variable domain (missing parts from reference TRBV18 and TRBJ1-2): NAGVMQNPRHLVRRRGQEARLRCSPMKGHSHVYWYRQLPEEGLKFMVYLQKENIIDESGMPKERFSAEFPKEGPSILRIQQVVRGDSAAYFCASSLGQGDVYGYTFGSGTRLTVV.

The chain carries TRBV5-1 and TRBJ2-3; 9 positions match TRBD2. The J segment lost 3 bases and the V segment lost 0 bases, leaving 2 bases of the junction unmatched. The CDR3 covers 15 residues. Germline loops: CDR1 SGHRS, CDR2 YFSETQ. The CDR3 region is CASSLVTSGTDTQYF. The CDR3 coding sequence is TGCGCCAGCAGCTTGGTGACTAGCGGTACAGATACGCAGTATTTT.

This clone was seen only a few times. The genes are TRBV7-2 and TRBJ1-1; D perhaps matches TRBD1 (5 bases). Trimming cost V 5 bases and J 9 bases, with 13 bases left between them. The CDR3 covers 12 residues. Germline V gene data show CDR1 as SGHTA and CDR2 as FQGNSA. The CDR3 loop is CASSPQGLKAFF. In DNA, the CDR3 is TGTGCCAGCAGCCCGCAGGGTCTTAAAGCTTTCTTT.

The chain has TRBV28 and TRBJ2-7; TRBD1 matches 11 bases. The length of the CDR3 is 15 residues. J was trimmed by 4 bases and V by 4 bases; bases with no gene match: 6. Germline V lookup: CDR1 MDHEN, CDR2 SYDVKM. The CDR3 spells CASSYLRDRGYEQYF. As DNA, the CDR3 is TGTGCCAGCAGTTACCTCCGGGACAGGGGGTACGAGCAGTACTTC.